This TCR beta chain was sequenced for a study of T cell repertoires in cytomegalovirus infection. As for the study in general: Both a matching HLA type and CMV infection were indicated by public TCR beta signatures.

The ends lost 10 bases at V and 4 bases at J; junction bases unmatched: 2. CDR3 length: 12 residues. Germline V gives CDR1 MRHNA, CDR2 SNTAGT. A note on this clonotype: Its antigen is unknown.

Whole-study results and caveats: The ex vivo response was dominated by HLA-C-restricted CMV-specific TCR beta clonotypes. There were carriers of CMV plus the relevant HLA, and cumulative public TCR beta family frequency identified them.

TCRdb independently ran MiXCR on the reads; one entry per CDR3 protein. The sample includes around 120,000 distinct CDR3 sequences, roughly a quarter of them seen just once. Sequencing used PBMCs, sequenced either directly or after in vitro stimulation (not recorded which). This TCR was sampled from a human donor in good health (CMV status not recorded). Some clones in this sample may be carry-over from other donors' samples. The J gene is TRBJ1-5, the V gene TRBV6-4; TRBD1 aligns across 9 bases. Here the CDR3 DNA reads TGTGCCACCGGACAGGGGAATCAGCCCCAGCATTTT. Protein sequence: CATGQGNQPQHF.